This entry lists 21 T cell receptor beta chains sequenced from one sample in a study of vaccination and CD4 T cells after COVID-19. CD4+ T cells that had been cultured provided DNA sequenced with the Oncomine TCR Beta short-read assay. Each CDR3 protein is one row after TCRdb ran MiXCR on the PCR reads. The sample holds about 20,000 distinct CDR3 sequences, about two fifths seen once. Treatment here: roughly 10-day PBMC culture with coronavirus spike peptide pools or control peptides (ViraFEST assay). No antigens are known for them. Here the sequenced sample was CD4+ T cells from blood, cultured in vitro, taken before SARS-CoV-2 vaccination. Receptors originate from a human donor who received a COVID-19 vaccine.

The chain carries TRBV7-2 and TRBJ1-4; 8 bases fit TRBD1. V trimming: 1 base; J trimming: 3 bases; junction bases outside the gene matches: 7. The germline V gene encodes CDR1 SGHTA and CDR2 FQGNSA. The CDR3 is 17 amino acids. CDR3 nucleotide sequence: TGTGCCAGCAGCTTAGGGGGAGCACAGGGGGCTAATGAAAAACTGTTTTTT. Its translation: CASSLGGAQGANEKLFF.

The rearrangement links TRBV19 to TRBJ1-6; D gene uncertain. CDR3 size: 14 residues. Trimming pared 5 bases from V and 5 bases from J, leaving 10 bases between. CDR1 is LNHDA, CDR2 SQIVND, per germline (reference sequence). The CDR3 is CASSVSADNSPLHF. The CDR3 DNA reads TGTGCCAGTAGTGTCTCCGCGGATAATTCACCCCTCCACTTT.

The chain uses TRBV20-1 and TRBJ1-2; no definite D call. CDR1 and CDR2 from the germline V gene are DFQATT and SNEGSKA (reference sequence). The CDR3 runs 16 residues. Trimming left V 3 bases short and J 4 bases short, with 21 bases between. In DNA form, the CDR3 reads TGCAGTGCTAGTACGCTGAGCAGGATCACTAGCTATGGCTACACCTTC. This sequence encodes CSASTLSRITSYGYTF.

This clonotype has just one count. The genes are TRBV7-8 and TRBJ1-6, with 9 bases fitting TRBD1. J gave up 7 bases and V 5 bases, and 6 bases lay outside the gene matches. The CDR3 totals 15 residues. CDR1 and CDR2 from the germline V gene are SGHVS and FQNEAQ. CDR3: CASSPQGAVNSPLHF. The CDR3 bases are TGTGCCAGCAGCCCACAGGGGGCGGTCAATTCACCCCTCCACTTT.

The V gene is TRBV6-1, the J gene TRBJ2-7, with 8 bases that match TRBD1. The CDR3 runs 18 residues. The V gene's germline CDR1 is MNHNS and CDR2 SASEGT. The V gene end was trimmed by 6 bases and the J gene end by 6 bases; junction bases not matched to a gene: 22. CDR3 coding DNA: TGTGCCAGCAGCCCACCGGAGGACAGGGAGATTGACGAGGGCGAGCAGTACTTC. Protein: CASSPPEDREIDEGEQYF.

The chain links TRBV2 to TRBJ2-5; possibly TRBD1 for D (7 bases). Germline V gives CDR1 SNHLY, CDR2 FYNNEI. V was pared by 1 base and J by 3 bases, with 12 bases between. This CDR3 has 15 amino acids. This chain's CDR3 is CASSEGGGQEETQYF. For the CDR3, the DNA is TGTGCCAGCAGTGAAGGGGGAGGACAGGAAGAGACCCAGTACTTC.

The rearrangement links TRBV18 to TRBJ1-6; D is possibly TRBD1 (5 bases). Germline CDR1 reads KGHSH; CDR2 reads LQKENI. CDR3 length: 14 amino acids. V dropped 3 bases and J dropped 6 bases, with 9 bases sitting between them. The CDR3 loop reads CASSPAGGNSPLHF. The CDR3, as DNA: TGTGCCAGCTCACCCGCCGGGGGTAATTCACCCCTCCACTTT.

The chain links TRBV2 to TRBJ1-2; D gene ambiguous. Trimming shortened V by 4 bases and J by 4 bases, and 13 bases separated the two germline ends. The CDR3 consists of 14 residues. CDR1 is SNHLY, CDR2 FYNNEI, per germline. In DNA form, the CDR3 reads TGTGCCAGCAGTGGTCAGAGGGCCCTCTATGGCTACACCTTC. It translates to CASSGQRALYGYTF.

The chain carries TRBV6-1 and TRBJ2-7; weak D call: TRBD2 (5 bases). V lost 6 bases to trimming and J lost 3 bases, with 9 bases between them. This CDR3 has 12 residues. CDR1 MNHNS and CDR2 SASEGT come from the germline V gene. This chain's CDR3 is CASSPGDYEQYF. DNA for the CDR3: TGTGCCAGCAGCCCCGGGGACTACGAGCAGTACTTC.

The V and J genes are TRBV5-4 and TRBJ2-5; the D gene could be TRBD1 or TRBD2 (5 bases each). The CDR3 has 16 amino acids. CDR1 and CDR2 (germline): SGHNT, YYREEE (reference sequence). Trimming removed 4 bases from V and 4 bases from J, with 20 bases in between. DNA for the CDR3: TGTGCCAGCAGCGTATTCAAGACGGGACCTCGAGAGACCCAGTACTTC. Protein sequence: CASSVFKTGPRETQYF.

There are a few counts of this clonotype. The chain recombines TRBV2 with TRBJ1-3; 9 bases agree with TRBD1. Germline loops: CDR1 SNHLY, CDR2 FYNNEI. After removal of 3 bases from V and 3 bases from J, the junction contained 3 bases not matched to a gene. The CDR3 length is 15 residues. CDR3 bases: TGTGCCAGCAGTGATATGGACAGGGGTGGAAACACCATATATTTT. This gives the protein CASSDMDRGGNTIYF.

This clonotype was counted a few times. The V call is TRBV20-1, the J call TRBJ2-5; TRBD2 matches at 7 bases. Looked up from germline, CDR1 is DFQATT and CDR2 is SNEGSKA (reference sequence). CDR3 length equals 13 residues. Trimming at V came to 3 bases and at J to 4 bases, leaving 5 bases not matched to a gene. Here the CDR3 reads CSASTGGRETQYF. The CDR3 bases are TGCAGTGCTAGTACGGGGGGACGAGAGACCCAGTACTTC.

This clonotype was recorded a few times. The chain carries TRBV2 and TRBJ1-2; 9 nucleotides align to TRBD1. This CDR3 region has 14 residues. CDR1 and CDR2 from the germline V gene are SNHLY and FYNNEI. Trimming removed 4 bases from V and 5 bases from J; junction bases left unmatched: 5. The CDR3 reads CASSVDRGFYGYTF. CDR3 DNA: TGTGCCAGCAGTGTGGACAGGGGATTTTATGGCTACACCTTC.

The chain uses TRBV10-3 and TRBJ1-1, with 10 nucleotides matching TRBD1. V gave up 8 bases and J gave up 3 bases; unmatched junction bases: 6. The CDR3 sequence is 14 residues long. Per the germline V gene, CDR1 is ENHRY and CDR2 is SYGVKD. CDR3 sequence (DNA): TGTGCCATCTTACCGGACAGGGGGGACACTGAAGCTTTCTTT. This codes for CAILPDRGDTEAFF.

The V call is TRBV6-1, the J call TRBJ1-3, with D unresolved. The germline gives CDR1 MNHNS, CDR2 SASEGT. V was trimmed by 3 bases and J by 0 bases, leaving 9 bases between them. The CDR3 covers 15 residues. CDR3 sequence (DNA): TGTGCCAGCAGTGATGAAGTTTCCTCTGGAAACACCATATATTTT. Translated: CASSDEVSSGNTIYF.

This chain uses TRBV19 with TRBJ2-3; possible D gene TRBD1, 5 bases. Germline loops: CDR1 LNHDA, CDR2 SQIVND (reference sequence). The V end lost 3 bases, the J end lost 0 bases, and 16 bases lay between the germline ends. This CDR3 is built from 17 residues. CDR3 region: CASSIHTDSLSTDTQYF. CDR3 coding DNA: TGTGCCAGTAGTATCCATACTGACAGTCTAAGCACAGATACGCAGTATTTT.

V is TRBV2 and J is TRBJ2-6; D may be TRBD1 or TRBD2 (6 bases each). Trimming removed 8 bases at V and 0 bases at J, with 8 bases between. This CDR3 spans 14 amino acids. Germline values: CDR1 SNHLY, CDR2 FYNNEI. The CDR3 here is CASGGLSGANVLTF. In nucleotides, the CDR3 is TGTGCCAGCGGGGGGCTCTCTGGGGCCAACGTCCTGACTTTC.

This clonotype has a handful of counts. CDR3 region: CSARVYGQGARRHGYTF. The CDR3 DNA reads TGCAGTGCTAGAGTCTATGGACAGGGGGCGAGGAGACATGGCTACACCTTC. This sequence joins TRBV20-1 and TRBJ1-2, with 11 bases aligning to TRBD1. V lost 1 base to trimming and J lost 6 bases; unmatched junction nucleotides: 13. The CDR3 loop spans 17 amino acids. From germline, CDR1 is DFQATT and CDR2 SNEGSKA (reference sequence).

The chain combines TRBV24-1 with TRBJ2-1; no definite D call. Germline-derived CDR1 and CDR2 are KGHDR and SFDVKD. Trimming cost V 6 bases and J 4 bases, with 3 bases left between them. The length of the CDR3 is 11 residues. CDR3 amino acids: CATSYYNEQFF. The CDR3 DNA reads TGTGCCACCAGTTATTACAATGAGCAGTTCTTC.

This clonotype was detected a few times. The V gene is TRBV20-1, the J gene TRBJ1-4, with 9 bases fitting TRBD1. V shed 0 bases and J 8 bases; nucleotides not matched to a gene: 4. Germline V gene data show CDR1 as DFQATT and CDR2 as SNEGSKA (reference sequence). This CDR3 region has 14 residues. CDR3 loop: CSARDRTGVEKLFF. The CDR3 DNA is TGCAGTGCTAGAGATAGGACAGGGGTCGAAAAACTGTTTTTT.

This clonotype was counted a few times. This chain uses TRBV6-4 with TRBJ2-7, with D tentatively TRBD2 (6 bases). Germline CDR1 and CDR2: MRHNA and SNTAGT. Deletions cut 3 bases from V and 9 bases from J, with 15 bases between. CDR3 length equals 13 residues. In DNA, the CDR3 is TGTGCCAGCAGTGAATCCCCGGGACTCCCGCAGTACTTC. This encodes CASSESPGLPQYF.